This TCR beta chain was sequenced in a study of cytomegalovirus exposure and HLA in healthy donors. Study-wide results and limits: Researchers reported that three CMV-associated chains were confirmed in vitro as CMV antigen-specific.

Some clones are missing from TCRdb's copy, which holds only in-frame ones; the method was immunoSEQ multiplex PCR. This repertoire shows about 140,000 clones, approximately 86% found once; its top ten account for 4.5%. With V trimmed by 2 bases and J by 9 bases, 14 bases remained unmatched. The CDR3 length is 17 residues. Germline V gene sequence: CDR1 MRHNA, CDR2 SNTAGT. In its sample, this clone was seen once. Its antigen is not known. This chain uses TRBV6-4 with TRBJ2-1; 9 positions match TRBD1. This clonotype was sampled from a young man in good health and CMV-seropositive. Sequenced material: PBMCs. The CDR3 bases are TGTGCCAGCAGTGACCAAATCTGGACAGGGGCGATCAGTGAGCAGTTCTTC. This gives the protein CASSDQIWTGAISEQFF.